Listed here are 24 T cell receptor beta chains from one sample, sequenced in a study of memory CD8 T cells in hepatitis C reinfection. Some clones are missing from TCRdb's copy, which holds only in-frame ones; the method was immunoSEQ multiplex PCR. This sample has some 50,000 clones; approximately 92% occur once, and the top ten carry 0.6% to 0.85%. Time point meaning: late/post reinfection, 12 to 24 weeks after detection. The sorted cells went straight to TCR sequencing with no prior in vitro expansion. The sequenced material came from naive CD8+ T cells sorted from blood. The receptors originated from a man between 18 and 35 years old with hepatitis C virus infection.

The chain couples TRBV5-5 to TRBJ1-2, with 7 nucleotides matching TRBD1. V lost 4 bases, J lost 4 bases, and 7 bases stayed unmatched. Germline loops: CDR1 SGHKS, CDR2 YYEKEE (reference sequence). This CDR3 is built from 14 residues. CDR3 nucleotide sequence: TGTGCCAGCAGCGGAGGGGACAGTCCCTATGGCTACACCTTC. This codes for CASSGGDSPYGYTF.

The V gene is TRBV4-1, the J gene TRBJ1-1; weak D call: TRBD1 (5 bases). The CDR3 has 15 amino acids. With 2 bases removed from V and 4 bases from J, the gap between germline ends came to 14 bases. The germline V gene encodes CDR1 MGHRA and CDR2 YSYEKL. DNA for the CDR3: TGCGCCAGCAGCCAACGGCAGGGAGGGGTCACTGAAGCTTTCTTT. Protein: CASSQRQGGVTEAFF.

The genes are TRBV7-2 and TRBJ1-4, with TRBD1 matching over 7 bases. V was pared by 1 base and J by 4 bases, with 6 bases of the junction left unmatched. The CDR3 totals 16 residues. Germline V CDR1 and CDR2: SGHTA, FQGNSA. The CDR3 nucleotides read TGTGCCAGCAGCTTAGGGGAAACAGGGGTTAATGAAAAACTGTTTTTT. Translating it yields CASSLGETGVNEKLFF.

This chain uses TRBV2 with TRBJ2-5; 7 bases line up with TRBD1. The CDR3 consists of 12 residues. J was trimmed by 4 bases and V by 6 bases; bases with no gene match: 2. Per germline, CDR1 SNHLY and CDR2 FYNNEI. CDR3 sequence reads: CASRRTGETQYF. Here the CDR3 DNA reads TGTGCCAGCAGGCGGACAGGAGAGACCCAGTACTTC. Full variable domain (missing parts from reference TRBV2 and TRBJ2-5): EPEVTQTPSHQVTQMGQEVILRCVPISNHLYFYWYRQILGQKVEFLVSFYNNEISEKSEIFDDQFSVERPDGSNFTLKIRSTKLEDSAMYFCASRRTGETQYFGPGTRLLVL.

The chain is built from TRBV18 and TRBJ2-2, with 10 bases identical to TRBD1. Germline CDR1 KGHSH, CDR2 LQKENI. The CDR3 contains 16 residues. Unmatched junction bases numbered 10, after V lost 5 bases and J lost 7 bases. CDR3 sequence reads: CASSSFDRGRNGELFF. In DNA, the CDR3 is TGTGCCAGCTCATCCTTCGACAGGGGGCGTAACGGGGAGCTGTTTTTT.

V usage is TRBV9 and J usage is TRBJ2-5; D may be TRBD2 (5 bases). The CDR3 totals 18 residues. V dropped 4 bases and J dropped 5 bases, with 27 bases sitting between them. Germline V CDR1 and CDR2: SGDLS, YYNGEE. CDR3: CASSSLFLNPSSGETQYF. The CDR3 DNA reads TGTGCCAGCAGCTCACTATTTTTAAACCCTAGCTCCGGGGAGACCCAGTACTTC.

The chain is built from TRBV28 and TRBJ2-1, with D perhaps matching TRBD1 (8 bases). The germline V and J ends were trimmed by 5 bases and 7 bases, with 21 bases remaining between them. The germline gives CDR1 MDHEN, CDR2 SYDVKM. The CDR3 loop spans 16 amino acids. The CDR3 bases are TGTGCCAGCAGTACCCGAACAGGGGGGGACGGTAATGAGCAGTTCTTC. Protein sequence: CASSTRTGGDGNEQFF.

The chain is built from TRBV4-3 and TRBJ1-1; D is ambiguous. This CDR3 comprises 15 residues. Germline CDR1 reads LGHNA; CDR2 reads YSLEER. Trimming pared 1 base from V and 10 bases from J, leaving 19 bases between. CDR3 sequence (DNA): TGCGCCAGCAGCCAAGTTGGCGGGCACTTTGATGGAGCTTTCTTT. Encoded protein: CASSQVGGHFDGAFF.

In DNA form, the CDR3 reads TGTGCCAGCAGTAAAGGGACAGGCTATGGCTACACCTTC. It is translated as CASSKGTGYGYTF. The chain links TRBV27 to TRBJ1-2; 8 bases fit TRBD1. Germline V gives CDR1 MNHEY, CDR2 SMNVEV (reference sequence). The CDR3 totals 13 residues. With V trimmed by 5 bases and J by 4 bases, 3 bases remained unmatched.

The J gene is TRBJ2-6, the V gene TRBV4-1, with 8 bases lining up with TRBD1. Germline CDR1 and CDR2: MGHRA and YSYEKL. CDR3 length: 16 residues. V lost 8 bases, J lost 2 bases, and 8 bases stayed unmatched. The chain's CDR3 is CASGSTGATGANVLTF. CDR3 nucleotides: TGCGCCAGCGGATCGACAGGGGCGACTGGGGCCAACGTCCTGACTTTC.

The chain combines TRBV7-9 with TRBJ2-1; TRBD1 matches at 7 bases. With V trimmed by 4 bases and J by 5 bases, 11 bases remained unmatched. Germline V gives CDR1 SEHNR, CDR2 FQNEAQ (reference sequence). The CDR3 is 16 residues long. For the CDR3, the DNA is TGTGCCAGCAGCTCTACACAGGGGATCGACCACAATGAGCAGTTCTTC. It translates to CASSSTQGIDHNEQFF.

CDR3 sequence: CASSDRTGEAGKSTDTQYF. In DNA, the CDR3 is TGCGCCAGCAGTGATAGGACAGGGGAAGCGGGAAAAAGCACAGATACGCAGTATTTT. The rearrangement joins TRBV10-1 to TRBJ2-3; 9 bases line up with TRBD1. The CDR3 spans 19 residues. Germline loops: CDR1 WNHNN, CDR2 SYGVQD (reference sequence). V shed 3 bases and J 0 bases; nucleotides not matched to a gene: 13.

The J gene is TRBJ2-3, the V gene TRBV28; 10 bases are a match to TRBD2. The V and J ends lost 5 bases and 6 bases, in that order; junction bases with no gene match: 5. The CDR3 spans 14 residues. Germline V gene data show CDR1 as MDHEN and CDR2 as SYDVKM. The CDR3 spells CASSDSGGWDTQYF. DNA of the CDR3: TGTGCCAGCAGTGATAGCGGGGGGTGGGATACGCAGTATTTT. Drawing the rest from reference TRBV28 and TRBJ2-3, the complete variable domain is DVKVTQSSRYLVKRTGEKVFLECVQDMDHENMFWYRQDPGLGLRLIYFSYDVKMKEKGDIPEGYSVSREKKERFSLILESASTNQTSMYLCASSDSGGWDTQYFGPGTRLTVL.

This chain connects TRBV11-2 to TRBJ2-7; a possible D gene is TRBD1 (6 bases). Germline CDR1 reads SGHAT; CDR2 reads FQNNGV. The CDR3 contains 15 residues. Trimming took off 1 base at V and 6 bases at J, with 16 bases between the two ends. CDR3 region: CASSLARGPGAEQYF. CDR3 nucleotides: TGTGCCAGCAGCTTAGCCCGGGGCCCAGGGGCCGAGCAGTACTTC.

The chain couples TRBV28 to TRBJ2-7; 7 bases match TRBD1. Germline loops: CDR1 MDHEN, CDR2 SYDVKM. The CDR3 runs 16 residues. V lost 5 bases, J lost 3 bases, and 13 bases stayed unmatched. DNA for the CDR3: TGTGCCAGCAGTCTCACGACAGGGATGAAGATCTACGAGCAGTACTTC. Protein: CASSLTTGMKIYEQYF.

The V gene is TRBV7-9, the J gene TRBJ2-3, with TRBD2 identical over 12 bases. The V gene's germline CDR1 is SEHNR and CDR2 FQNEAQ (reference sequence). The ends lost 5 bases at V and 2 bases at J; junction bases unmatched: 14. CDR3 length: 19 amino acids. As DNA, the CDR3 is TGTGCCAGCAGCGGACGACTAGCGGGGGCCCATATACACACAGATACGCAGTATTTT. Translated, it gives CASSGRLAGAHIHTDTQYF.

This clone was counted between two and nine times. The V call is TRBV6-6, the J call TRBJ2-7, with D perhaps TRBD2 (6 bases). Germline V lookup: CDR1 MNHNY, CDR2 SVGAGI (reference sequence). The CDR3 is 14 residues long. V lost 4 bases to trimming and J lost 5 bases, with 15 bases between them. The CDR3 reads CASSSTSGEDEQYV. CDR3 sequence (DNA): TGTGCCAGCAGTTCCACGTCGGGGGAGGACGAGCAGTACGTC.

The sample holds one count of this clone. The chain recombines TRBV27 with TRBJ2-1; 12 bases fit TRBD2. This CDR3 comprises 15 residues. After removal of 3 bases from V and 3 bases from J, the junction contained 0 bases not matched to a gene. Germline V gene data show CDR1 as MNHEY and CDR2 as SMNVEV (reference sequence). This CDR3 reads CASSLTSGGYNEQFF. The CDR3 coding sequence is TGTGCCAGCAGTTTGACTAGCGGGGGCTACAATGAGCAGTTCTTC.

The chain couples TRBV6-5 to TRBJ2-5, with D unresolved. The J call could be wrong; TRBJ2-7 is a better fit for the DNA end. Germline loops: CDR1 MNHEY, CDR2 SVGAGI. The CDR3 has 14 amino acids. The CDR3 DNA sequence: TGTGCCAGCAGTTACGGCGGAATCTCCTACGAGCAGTACTTC. This translates into CASSYGGISYEQYF.

The chain has TRBV11-1 and TRBJ1-4; perhaps TRBD1 as D (5 bases). Between the trimmed V and J ends, which lost 2 bases and 5 bases, there was a span of 12 bases. The length of the CDR3 is 15 residues. From germline, CDR1 is SGHAT and CDR2 FQDESV (reference sequence). CDR3 sequence reads: CASSLRDLKNEKLFF. In DNA form, the CDR3 reads TGTGCCAGCAGCTTACGGGACTTAAAAAATGAAAAACTGTTTTTT. The complete variable domain, with remaining parts taken from reference TRBV11-1 and TRBJ1-4, reads EAEVAQSPRYKITEKSQAVAFWCDPISGHATLYWYRQILGQGPELLVQFQDESVVDDSQLPKDRFSAERLKGVDSTLKIQPAELGDSAMYLCASSLRDLKNEKLFFGSGTQLSVL.

This sequence joins TRBV11-2 and TRBJ2-1; D is uncertain. The germline V gene encodes CDR1 SGHAT and CDR2 FQNNGV. Trimming took 5 bases from V and 5 from J, leaving 13 bases between them. The CDR3 consists of 14 residues. The CDR3 region has the DNA TGTGCCAGCAGCACCCGGTCCCGCGACAATGAGCAGTTCTTC. It yields the protein CASSTRSRDNEQFF.

This chain links TRBV4-1 with TRBJ2-3; D may be TRBD1 (6 bases). In germline, CDR1 is MGHRA, CDR2 YSYEKL. With 1 base removed from V and 5 bases from J, the gap between germline ends came to 19 bases. The CDR3 is made up of 17 amino acids. In nucleotides, the CDR3 is TGCGCCAGCAGCCAAGCCCTGGCAGGGGCCGGTGGAGATACGCAGTATTTT. As protein: CASSQALAGAGGDTQYF.

This clone came up a few times. The identical CDR3 is also encoded by other nucleotide sequences in the sample. The chain joins TRBV5-6 to TRBJ1-1; D might be TRBD1 (6 bases). The length of the CDR3 is 13 residues. CDR1 is SGHDT and CDR2 is YYEEEE in the germline V gene. Trimming took 3 bases from V and 4 from J, leaving 10 bases between them. In nucleotides, the CDR3 is TGTGCCAGCAGCTCGACAGGATCCACTGAAGCTTTCTTT. This gives the protein CASSSTGSTEAFF.

V usage is TRBV4-1 and J usage is TRBJ2-7, with 12 bases lining up with TRBD2. The CDR3 has 14 amino acids. CDR1 and CDR2 from the germline V gene are MGHRA and YSYEKL. V dropped 4 bases and J dropped 2; count of bases not matched to a gene: 0. The CDR3 DNA reads as TGCGCCAGCAGCCCTAGCGGGAGGGCCTACGAGCAGTACTTC. Translation gives CASSPSGRAYEQYF.